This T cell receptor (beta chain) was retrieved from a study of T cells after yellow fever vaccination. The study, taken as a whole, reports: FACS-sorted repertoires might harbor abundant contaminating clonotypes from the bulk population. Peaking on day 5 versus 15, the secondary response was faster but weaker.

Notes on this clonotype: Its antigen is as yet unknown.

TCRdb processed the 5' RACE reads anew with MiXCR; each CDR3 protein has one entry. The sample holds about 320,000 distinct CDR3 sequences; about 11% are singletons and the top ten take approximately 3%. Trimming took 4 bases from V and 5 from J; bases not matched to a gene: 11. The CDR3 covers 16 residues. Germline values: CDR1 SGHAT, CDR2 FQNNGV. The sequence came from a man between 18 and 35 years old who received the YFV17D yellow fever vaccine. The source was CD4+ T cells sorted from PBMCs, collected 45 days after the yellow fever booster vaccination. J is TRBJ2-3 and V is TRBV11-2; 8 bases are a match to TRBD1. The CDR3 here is CASSSIQGANIDTQYF. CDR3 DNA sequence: TGTGCCAGCAGCTCTATCCAGGGGGCGAACATAGATACGCAGTATTTT.